This T cell receptor beta chain originates from a study of cytotoxic CD8 clonotypes in ibrutinib-treated CLL. About the research overall: Sample averages reached 260,000 or so productive templates and tens of thousands of productive rearrangements. Overall study findings and caveats: A rise in clonality was seen at ibrutinib response, and a fall back toward baseline was seen at progression. Public clonotypes occurred uncommonly; on treatment, they contracted or remained stable.

On this clone itself: Its antigen is undetermined. Other DNA sequences in this sample translate to the same CDR3.

V lost 2 bases and J lost 4; bases outside the gene matches: 1. In germline, CDR1 is SGHKS, CDR2 YYEKEE (reference sequence). CDR3 length: 15 residues. TCRdb's table, derived via immunoSEQ multiplex PCR, lists solely in-frame clones and lacks some. The sample includes 250,000 to 350,000 clones, 60% to 80% of them seen just once. The source of about 2 micrograms of genomic DNA for TCR beta libraries was cryopreserved PBMCs. This clonotype was obtained from a human donor with chronic lymphocytic leukemia. The sample here was PBMCs, taken at disease progression, from a patient treated with ibrutinib. V is TRBV5-5 and J is TRBJ2-1; 12 bases match TRBD2. DNA for the CDR3: TGTGCCAGCAGCTTCGGACTAGCGGGATACAATGAGCAGTTCTTC. It specifies CASSFGLAGYNEQFF.